Listed here is a single T cell receptor (beta chain). Clones were read by immunoSEQ multiplex PCR, and TCRdb kept only the in-frame ones, dropping some. The data show over 200,000 clones, about 79% seen once. The CDR3 is 15 residues long. Trimming left V 0 bases short and J 8 bases short, with 16 bases between. From germline, CDR1 is MNHEY and CDR2 SVGAGI. This sample is part of a study of blood T cell repertoires in COVID-19. The clonotype was recovered from a man between 40 and 49 years old who had recovered from COVID-19. The source material was peripheral blood. This rearrangement joins TRBV6-5 to TRBJ1-2; D is perhaps TRBD1 (5 bases). Here the CDR3 reads CASSYSTGGSHGYTF. The CDR3 bases are TGTGCCAGCAGTTACTCCACCGGGGGATCGCACGGCTACACCTTC.